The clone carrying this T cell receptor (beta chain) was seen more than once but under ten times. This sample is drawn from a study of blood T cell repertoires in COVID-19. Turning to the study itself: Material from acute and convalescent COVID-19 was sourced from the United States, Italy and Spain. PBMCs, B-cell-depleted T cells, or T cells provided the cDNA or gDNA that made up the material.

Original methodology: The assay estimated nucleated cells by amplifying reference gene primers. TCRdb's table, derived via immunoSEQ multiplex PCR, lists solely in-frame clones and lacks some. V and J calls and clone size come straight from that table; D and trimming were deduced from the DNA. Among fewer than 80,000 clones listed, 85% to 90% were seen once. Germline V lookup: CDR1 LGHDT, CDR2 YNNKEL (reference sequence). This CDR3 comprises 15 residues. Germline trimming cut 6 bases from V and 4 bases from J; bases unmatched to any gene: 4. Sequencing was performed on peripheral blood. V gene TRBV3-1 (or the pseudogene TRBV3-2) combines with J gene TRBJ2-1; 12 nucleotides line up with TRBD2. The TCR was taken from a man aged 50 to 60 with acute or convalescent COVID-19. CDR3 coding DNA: TGTGCCAGCAGAGACGGACTAGCGGGGTACAATGAGCAGTTCTTC. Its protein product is CASRDGLAGYNEQFF.